The 6 T cell receptor beta chains below all came from one sample that was sequenced in a study of T cell repertoires in cytomegalovirus infection. No antigen is known for these receptors. One entry per CDR3 protein, called by TCRdb with MiXCR from the reads. The sample contains approximately 500,000 distinct CDR3 sequences, roughly 34% of which appear only once. This specimen consisted of cultured PBMCs, obtained from culture after CMV antigen stimulation. These receptors were collected from a human donor in good health (CMV status not recorded). Some clones in this sample may be carry-over from other donors' samples.

This sequence joins TRBV27 and TRBJ2-2, with D tentatively TRBD2 (5 bases). V lost 0 bases to trimming and J lost 6 bases, with 17 bases between them. Germline CDR1 MNHEY, CDR2 SMNVEV (reference sequence). This CDR3 has 17 residues. The CDR3 DNA sequence: TGTGCCAGCAGTTTATCGGCCACAGTCCCGAGGGCCGGGGAGCTGTTTTTT. Its protein product is CASSLSATVPRAGELFF.

A few counts support this clonotype. The chain recombines TRBV6-2 or TRBV6-3 with TRBJ1-1, with D perhaps TRBD1 (6 bases). Germline CDR1 and CDR2: MNHEY and SVGEGT. V was cut by 7 bases and J by 4 bases, with 16 bases left in between. The CDR3 consists of 14 residues. Here the CDR3 reads CASTYIGGLTEAFF. CDR3 nucleotides: TGTGCCAGCACCTACATCGGGGGCCTCACTGAAGCTTTCTTT.

The chain joins TRBV19 to TRBJ1-2; D remains unclear. Trimming took 5 bases from V and 7 from J, leaving 14 bases between them. CDR1 and CDR2 (germline): LNHDA, SQIVND (reference sequence). The CDR3 totals 13 residues. In DNA form, the CDR3 reads TGTGCCAGTAGTCGCCAGAATTCGGCTGGCTACACCTTC. Its translation: CASSRQNSAGYTF.

The V and J genes are TRBV7-2 and TRBJ1-1; a weak D match, TRBD1 (5 bases). With 3 bases removed from V and 4 bases from J, the gap between germline ends came to 12 bases. Germline CDR1 is SGHTA and CDR2 is FQGNSA. The CDR3 runs 14 residues. CDR3 bases: TGTGCCAGCAGCTTCCAGGGTAAGGGCACTGAAGCTTTCTTT. It specifies CASSFQGKGTEAFF.

This clonotype has at least ten counts. CDR3 region: CASRPYRDRTFDEQYF. CDR3 DNA: TGTGCCAGCAGACCCTACCGGGACAGAACCTTTGACGAGCAGTACTTC. The J gene is TRBJ2-7, the V gene TRBV28; 7 positions match TRBD1. V shed 6 bases, J shed 5 bases, and the junction held 16 bases outside the gene matches. The CDR3 covers 16 residues. Germline-derived CDR1 and CDR2 are MDHEN and SYDVKM. The full variable domain, in which reference TRBV28 and TRBJ2-7 provide the parts outside the CDR3, is DVKVTQSSRYLVKRTGEKVFLECVQDMDHENMFWYRQDPGLGLRLIYFSYDVKMKEKGDIPEGYSVSREKKERFSLILESASTNQTSMYLCASRPYRDRTFDEQYFGPGTRLTVT.

This clonotype has more than one count but fewer than ten. For the CDR3, the DNA is TGTGCCAGCAGTGATGGGGATCACAATGAGCAGTTCTTC. Encoded protein: CASSDGDHNEQFF. The chain has TRBV6-1 and TRBJ2-1; no firm D call. V was trimmed by 3 bases and J by 5 bases, leaving 8 bases between them. Germline assignment: CDR1 MNHNS and CDR2 SASEGT. The CDR3 length is 13 residues.